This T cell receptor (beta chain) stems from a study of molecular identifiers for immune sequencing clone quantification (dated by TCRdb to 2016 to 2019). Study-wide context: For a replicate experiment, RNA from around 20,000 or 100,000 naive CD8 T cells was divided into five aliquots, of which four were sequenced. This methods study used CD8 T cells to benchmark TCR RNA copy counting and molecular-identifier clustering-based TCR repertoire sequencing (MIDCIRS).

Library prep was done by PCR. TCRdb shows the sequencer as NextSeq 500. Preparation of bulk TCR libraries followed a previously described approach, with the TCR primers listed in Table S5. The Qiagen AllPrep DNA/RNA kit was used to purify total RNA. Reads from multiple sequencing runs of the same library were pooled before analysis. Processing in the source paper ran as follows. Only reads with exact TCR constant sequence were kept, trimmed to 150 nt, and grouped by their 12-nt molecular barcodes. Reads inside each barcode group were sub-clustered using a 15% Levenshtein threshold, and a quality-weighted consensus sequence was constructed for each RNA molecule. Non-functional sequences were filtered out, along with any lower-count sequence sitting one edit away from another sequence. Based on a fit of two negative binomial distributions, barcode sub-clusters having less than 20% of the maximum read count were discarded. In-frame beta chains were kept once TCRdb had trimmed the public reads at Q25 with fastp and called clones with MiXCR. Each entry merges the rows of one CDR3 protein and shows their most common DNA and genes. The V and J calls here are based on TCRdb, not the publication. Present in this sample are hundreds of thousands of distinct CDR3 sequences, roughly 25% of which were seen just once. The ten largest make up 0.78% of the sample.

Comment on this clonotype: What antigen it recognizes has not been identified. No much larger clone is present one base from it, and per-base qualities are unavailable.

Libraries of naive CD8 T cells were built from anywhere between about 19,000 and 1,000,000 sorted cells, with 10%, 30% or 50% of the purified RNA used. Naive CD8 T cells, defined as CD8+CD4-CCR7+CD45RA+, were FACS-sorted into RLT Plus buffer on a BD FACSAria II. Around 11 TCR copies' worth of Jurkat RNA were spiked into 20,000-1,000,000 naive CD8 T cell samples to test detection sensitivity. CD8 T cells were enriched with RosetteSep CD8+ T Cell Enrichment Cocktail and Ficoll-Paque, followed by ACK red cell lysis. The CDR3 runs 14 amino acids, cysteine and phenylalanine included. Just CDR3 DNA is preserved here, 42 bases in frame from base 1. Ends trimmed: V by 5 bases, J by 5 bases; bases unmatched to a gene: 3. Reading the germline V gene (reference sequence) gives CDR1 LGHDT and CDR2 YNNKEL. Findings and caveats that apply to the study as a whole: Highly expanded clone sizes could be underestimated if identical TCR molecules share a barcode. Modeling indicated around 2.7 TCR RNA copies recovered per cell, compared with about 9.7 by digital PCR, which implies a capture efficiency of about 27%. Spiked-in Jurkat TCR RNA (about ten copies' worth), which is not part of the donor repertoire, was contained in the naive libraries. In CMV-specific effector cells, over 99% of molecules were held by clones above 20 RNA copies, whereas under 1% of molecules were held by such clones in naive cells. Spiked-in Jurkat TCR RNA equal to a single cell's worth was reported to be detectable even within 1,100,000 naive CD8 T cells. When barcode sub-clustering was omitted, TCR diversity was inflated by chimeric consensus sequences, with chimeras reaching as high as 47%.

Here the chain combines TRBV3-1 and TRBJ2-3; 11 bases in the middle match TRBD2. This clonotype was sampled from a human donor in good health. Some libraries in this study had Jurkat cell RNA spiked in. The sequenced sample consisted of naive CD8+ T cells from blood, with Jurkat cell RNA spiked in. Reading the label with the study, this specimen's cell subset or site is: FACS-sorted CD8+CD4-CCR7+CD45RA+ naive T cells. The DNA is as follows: TGTGCCAGCAGCAGTAGCGGGGGGGTAGATACGCAGTATTTT. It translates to CASSSSGGVDTQYF.